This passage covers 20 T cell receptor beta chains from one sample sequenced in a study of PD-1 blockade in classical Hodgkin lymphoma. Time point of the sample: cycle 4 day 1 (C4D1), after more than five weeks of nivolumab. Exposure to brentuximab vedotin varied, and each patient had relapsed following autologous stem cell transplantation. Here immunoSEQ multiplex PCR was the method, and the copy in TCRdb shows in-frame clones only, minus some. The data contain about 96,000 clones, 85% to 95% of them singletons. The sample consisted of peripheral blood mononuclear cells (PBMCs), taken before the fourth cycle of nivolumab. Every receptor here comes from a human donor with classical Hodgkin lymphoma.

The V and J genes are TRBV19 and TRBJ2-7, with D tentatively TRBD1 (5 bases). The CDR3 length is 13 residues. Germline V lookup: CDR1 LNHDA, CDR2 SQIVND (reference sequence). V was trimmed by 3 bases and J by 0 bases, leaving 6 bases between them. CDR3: CASSIQGSYEQYF. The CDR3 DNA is TGTGCCAGTAGTATTCAGGGCTCCTACGAGCAGTACTTC. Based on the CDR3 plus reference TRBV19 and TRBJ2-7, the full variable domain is DGGITQSPKYLFRKEGQNVTLSCEQNLNHDAMYWYRQDPGQGLRLIYYSQIVNDFQKGDIAEGYSVSREKKESFPLTVTSAQKNPTAFYLCASSIQGSYEQYFGPGTRLTVT.

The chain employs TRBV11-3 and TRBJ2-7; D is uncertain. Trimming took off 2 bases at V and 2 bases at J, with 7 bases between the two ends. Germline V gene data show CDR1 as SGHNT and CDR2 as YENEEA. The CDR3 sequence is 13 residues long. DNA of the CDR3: TGTGCCAGCAGCTTAACGCTCACCTACGAGCAGTACTTC. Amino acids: CASSLTLTYEQYF. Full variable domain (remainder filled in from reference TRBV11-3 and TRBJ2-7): EAGVVQSPRYKIIEKKQPVAFWCNPISGHNTLYWYLQNLGQGPELLIRYENEEAVDDSQLPKDRFSAERLKGVDSTLKIQPAELGDSAVYLCASSLTLTYEQYFGPGTRLTVT.

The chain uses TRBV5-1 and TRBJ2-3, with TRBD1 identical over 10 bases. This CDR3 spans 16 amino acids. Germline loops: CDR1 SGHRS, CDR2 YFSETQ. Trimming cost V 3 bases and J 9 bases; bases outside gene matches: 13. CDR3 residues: CASSSGPTGGGQTQYF. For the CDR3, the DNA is TGCGCCAGCAGCTCCGGGCCGACAGGGGGCGGGCAAACGCAGTATTTT.

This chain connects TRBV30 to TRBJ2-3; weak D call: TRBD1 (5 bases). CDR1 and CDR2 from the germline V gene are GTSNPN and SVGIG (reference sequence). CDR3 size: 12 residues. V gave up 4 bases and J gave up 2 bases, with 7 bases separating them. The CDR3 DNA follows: TGTGCCTGGACAGGGATCACAGATACGCAGTATTTT. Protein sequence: CAWTGITDTQYF.

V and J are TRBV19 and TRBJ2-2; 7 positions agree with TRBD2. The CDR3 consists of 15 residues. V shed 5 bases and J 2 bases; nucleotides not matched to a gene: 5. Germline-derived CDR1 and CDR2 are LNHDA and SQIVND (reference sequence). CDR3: CASSYSGLNTGELFF. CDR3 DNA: TGTGCCAGTAGTTATAGCGGGCTAAACACCGGGGAGCTGTTTTTT.

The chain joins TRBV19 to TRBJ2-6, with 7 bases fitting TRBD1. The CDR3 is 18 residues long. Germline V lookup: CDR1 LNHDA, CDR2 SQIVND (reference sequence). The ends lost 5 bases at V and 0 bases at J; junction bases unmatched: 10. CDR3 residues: CASSSTGTDHSGANVLTF. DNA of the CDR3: TGTGCCAGTAGTTCTACCGGGACAGACCACTCTGGGGCCAACGTCCTGACTTTC.

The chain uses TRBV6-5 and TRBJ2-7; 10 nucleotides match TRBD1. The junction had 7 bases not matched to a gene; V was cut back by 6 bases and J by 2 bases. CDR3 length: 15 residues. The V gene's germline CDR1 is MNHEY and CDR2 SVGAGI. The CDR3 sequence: CASSRPGQGTYEQYF. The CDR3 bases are TGTGCCAGCAGCCGCCCGGGACAGGGGACCTACGAGCAGTACTTC.

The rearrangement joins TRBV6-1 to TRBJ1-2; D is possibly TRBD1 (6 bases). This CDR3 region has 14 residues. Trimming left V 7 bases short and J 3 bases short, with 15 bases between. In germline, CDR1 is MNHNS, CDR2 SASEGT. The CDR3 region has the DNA TGTGCCAGCACCCGAACAGGGACCCACTATGGCTACACCTTC. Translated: CASTRTGTHYGYTF.

As DNA, the CDR3 is TGTGCCAGCAGCTTCCCGAAGGGCCTGAACACTGAAGCTTTCTTT. Translated: CASSFPKGLNTEAFF. The chain links TRBV7-9 to TRBJ1-1; D is uncertain. Germline CDR1 reads SEHNR; CDR2 reads FQNEAQ (reference sequence). Trimming shortened V by 3 bases and J by 0 bases, and 11 bases separated the two germline ends. The CDR3 is 15 amino acids.

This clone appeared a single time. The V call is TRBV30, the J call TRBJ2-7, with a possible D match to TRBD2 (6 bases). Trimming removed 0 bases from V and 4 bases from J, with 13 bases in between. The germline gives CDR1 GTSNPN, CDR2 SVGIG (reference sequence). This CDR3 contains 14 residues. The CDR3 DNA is TGTGCCTGGAGTGTACCGGGAGTCACTTACGAGCAGTACTTC. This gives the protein CAWSVPGVTYEQYF. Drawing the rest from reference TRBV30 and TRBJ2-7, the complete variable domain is SQTIHQWPATLVQPVGSPLSLECTVEGTSNPNLYWYRQAAGRGLQLLFYSVGIGQISSEVPQNLSASRPQDRQFILSSKKLLLSDSGFYLCAWSVPGVTYEQYFGPGTRLTVT.

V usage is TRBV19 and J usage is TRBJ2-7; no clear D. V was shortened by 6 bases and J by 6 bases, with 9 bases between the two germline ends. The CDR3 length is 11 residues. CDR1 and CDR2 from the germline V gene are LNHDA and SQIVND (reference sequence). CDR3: CASRQSTEQYF. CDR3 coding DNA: TGTGCCAGTAGGCAGTCCACCGAGCAGTACTTC.

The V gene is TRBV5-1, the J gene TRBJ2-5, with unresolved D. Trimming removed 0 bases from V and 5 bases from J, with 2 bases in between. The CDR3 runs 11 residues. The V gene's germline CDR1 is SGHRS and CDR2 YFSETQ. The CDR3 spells CASSLVETQYF. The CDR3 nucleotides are TGCGCCAGCAGCTTGGTCGAGACCCAGTACTTC.

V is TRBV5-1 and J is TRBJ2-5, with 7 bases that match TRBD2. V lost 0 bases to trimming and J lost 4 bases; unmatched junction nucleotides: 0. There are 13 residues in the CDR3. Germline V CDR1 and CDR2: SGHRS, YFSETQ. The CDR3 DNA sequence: TGCGCCAGCAGCTTGGGCGGGGGAGAGACCCAGTACTTC. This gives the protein CASSLGGGETQYF. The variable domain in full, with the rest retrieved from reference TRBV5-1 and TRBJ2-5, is KAGVTQTPRYLIKTRGQQVTLSCSPISGHRSVSWYQQTPGQGLQFLFEYFSETQRNKGNFPGRFSGRQFSNSRSEMNVSTLELGDSALYLCASSLGGGETQYFGPGTRLLVL.

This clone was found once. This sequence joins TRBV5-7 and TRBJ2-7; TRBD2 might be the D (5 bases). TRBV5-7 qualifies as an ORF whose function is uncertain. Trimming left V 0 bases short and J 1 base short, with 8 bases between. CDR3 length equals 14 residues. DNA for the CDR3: TGTGCCAGCAGCTTGGAGCGGAATTCCTACGAGCAGTACTTC. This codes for CASSLERNSYEQYF.

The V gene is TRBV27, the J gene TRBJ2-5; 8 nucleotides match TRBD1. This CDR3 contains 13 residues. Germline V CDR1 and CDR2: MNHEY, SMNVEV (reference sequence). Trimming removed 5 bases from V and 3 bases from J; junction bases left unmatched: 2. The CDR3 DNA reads TGTGCCAGCAGTACGACAGGGGAAGAGACCCAGTACTTC. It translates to CASSTTGEETQYF.

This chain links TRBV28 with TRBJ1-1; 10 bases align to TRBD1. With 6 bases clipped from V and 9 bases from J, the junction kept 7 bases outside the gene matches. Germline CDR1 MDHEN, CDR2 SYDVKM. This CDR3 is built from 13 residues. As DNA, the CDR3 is TGTGCCAGCAGCGCCGACAGGGGGCTACAAGCTTTCTTT. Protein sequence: CASSADRGLQAFF.

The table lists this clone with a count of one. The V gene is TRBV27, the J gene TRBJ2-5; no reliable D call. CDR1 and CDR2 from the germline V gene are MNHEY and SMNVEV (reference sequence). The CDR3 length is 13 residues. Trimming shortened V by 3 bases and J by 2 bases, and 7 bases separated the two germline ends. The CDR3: CASSLRPQETQYF. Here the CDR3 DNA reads TGTGCCAGCAGTTTGCGCCCGCAAGAGACCCAGTACTTC.

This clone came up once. This chain's CDR3 is CASSGRGQGATDTQYF. CDR3 bases: TGTGCCAGCAGTGGAAGGGGACAGGGGGCCACAGATACGCAGTATTTT. This chain joins TRBV25-1 and TRBJ2-3; 12 bases match TRBD1. The CDR3 covers 16 residues. Germline values: CDR1 MGHDK, CDR2 SYGVNS. V lost 4 bases and J lost 2; bases outside the gene matches: 4.

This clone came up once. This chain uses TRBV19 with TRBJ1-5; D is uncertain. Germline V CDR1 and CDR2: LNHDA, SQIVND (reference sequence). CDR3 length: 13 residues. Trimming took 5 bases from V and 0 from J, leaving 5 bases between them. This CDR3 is CASSPYSNQPQHF. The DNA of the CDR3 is TGTGCCAGTAGTCCCTATAGCAATCAGCCCCAGCATTTT.

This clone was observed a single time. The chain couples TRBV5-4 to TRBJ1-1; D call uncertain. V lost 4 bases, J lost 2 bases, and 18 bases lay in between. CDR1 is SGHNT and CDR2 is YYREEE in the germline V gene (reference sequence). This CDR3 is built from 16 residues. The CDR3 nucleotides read TGTGCCAGCAGCCCACGCCCGGCAGCGTCCAACACTGAAGCTTTCTTT. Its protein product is CASSPRPAASNTEAFF.